This entry concerns a single TCR beta chain. The antigen remains unidentified. These data belong to a study of CD8 T cells in Susac syndrome. Study background: The Susac syndrome patients that were sequenced included over five with active disease and under ten in remission.

In germline, CDR1 is LGHNA, CDR2 YSLEER. The CDR3 is made up of 15 amino acids. V dropped 2 bases and J dropped 0 bases, with 10 bases sitting between them. The RNA input was about 0.5 to 1 ug, and it was reverse transcribed with random hexamers. From the immunoSEQ multiplex PCR reads, TCRdb called clonotypes with MiXCR, one entry per CDR3 protein. Of roughly 140,000 distinct CDR3 sequences listed, 85% to 95% are singletons. Study results and limitations: CD4+ repertoires of Susac syndrome patients lacked detectable clonal expansion.

This TCR derives from a human donor with Susac syndrome. Sequenced input: CD4+ T cells from PBMCs. V and J are TRBV4-3 and TRBJ2-5; D remains ambiguous. The CDR3, as DNA: TGCGCCAGCAGCCAATTTGCGCACAACCAAGAGACCCAGTACTTC. The encoded protein is CASSQFAHNQETQYF.